The 23 T cell receptor beta chains listed next were all sequenced from one sample in a study of blood T cell repertoires in COVID-19. The assay was immunoSEQ multiplex PCR, and TCRdb's table has in-frame clones only and misses some. The sample yields approximately 190,000 clones, over 80% seen once. Material: peripheral blood. The source is a woman aged 60 to 75 with COVID-19, enrolled during active disease.

This clone was detected once. The chain joins TRBV20-1 to TRBJ1-2; the D gene is possibly TRBD1 (6 bases). The CDR3 has 14 amino acids. V was trimmed by 3 bases and J by 4 bases, leaving 15 bases between them. In germline, CDR1 is DFQATT, CDR2 SNEGSKA (reference sequence). The CDR3: CSASNPGQTYGYTF. For the CDR3, the DNA is TGCAGTGCTAGTAACCCGGGACAAACCTATGGCTACACCTTC.

The J gene is TRBJ2-7, the V gene TRBV9, with 10 nucleotides matching TRBD1. Germline CDR1 and CDR2: SGDLS and YYNGEE. The CDR3 is 16 residues long. Losses at the gene ends were 0 bases for V and 3 bases for J; bases not matched to a gene: 6. CDR3 sequence (DNA): TGTGCCAGCAGCGTAGGAGGACAGGGGGGTTTCTACGAGCAGTACTTC. It codes for CASSVGGQGGFYEQYF.

This chain connects TRBV3-1 (or the pseudogene TRBV3-2) to TRBJ2-5, with 7 nucleotides matching TRBD1. V was pared by 4 bases and J by 5 bases, with 10 bases of the junction left unmatched. The CDR3 spans 15 residues. The germline gives CDR1 LGHDT, CDR2 YNNKEL (reference sequence). The CDR3 bases are TGTGCCAGCAGCCTCCGTGGACAGGTTGGCGAGACCCAGTACTTC. Encoded protein: CASSLRGQVGETQYF.

The V gene is TRBV19, the J gene TRBJ2-2; D possibly uses TRBD1 or TRBD2 (9 bases each). This CDR3 has 19 amino acids. The V end lost 0 bases, the J end lost 5 bases, and 22 bases lay between the germline ends. Germline V lookup: CDR1 LNHDA, CDR2 SQIVND (reference sequence). The CDR3 sequence: CASSIDYGTGLAGTGELFF. The CDR3 DNA follows: TGTGCCAGTAGTATAGATTATGGGACAGGGCTAGCGGGAACCGGGGAGCTGTTTTTT.

The rearrangement links TRBV2 to TRBJ2-5; D is uncertain. This CDR3 has 13 residues. The germline V gene encodes CDR1 SNHLY and CDR2 FYNNEI. V gave up 11 bases and J gave up 1 base, with 14 bases separating them. CDR3 in DNA: TGTGCCGCCCAGGATGTCCCCCAAGAGACCCAGTACTTC. Its translation is CAAQDVPQETQYF.

The chain links TRBV4-1 to TRBJ1-6, with D perhaps matching TRBD1 (5 bases). V was clipped by 3 bases and J by 6 bases, with 12 bases between them. Germline lookup yields CDR1 MGHRA and CDR2 YSYEKL. The CDR3 is made up of 15 amino acids. The chain's CDR3 is CASSHAQGSNSPLHF. CDR3 DNA sequence: TGCGCCAGCAGCCACGCGCAGGGTAGTAATTCACCCCTCCACTTT.

V gene TRBV5-1 combines with J gene TRBJ1-1, with 8 bases lining up with TRBD1. The CDR3 contains 15 residues. V was pared by 4 bases and J by 0 bases, with 5 bases of the junction left unmatched. CDR1 is SGHRS, CDR2 YFSETQ, per germline. CDR3 nucleotides: TGCGCCAGCAGCGGACAGGGTGGGATGAACACTGAAGCTTTCTTT. Translating gives CASSGQGGMNTEAFF. Looking up the rest from reference TRBV5-1 and TRBJ1-1 gives the full variable domain: KAGVTQTPRYLIKTRGQQVTLSCSPISGHRSVSWYQQTPGQGLQFLFEYFSETQRNKGNFPGRFSGRQFSNSRSEMNVSTLELGDSALYLCASSGQGGMNTEAFFGQGTRLTVV.

This clone was observed once. The V and J genes are TRBV6-5 and TRBJ1-2; the D gene is possibly TRBD1 (5 bases). Germline loops: CDR1 MNHEY, CDR2 SVGAGI. Trimming removed 5 bases from V and 3 bases from J, with 10 bases in between. The CDR3 spans 13 residues. CDR3 loop: CASSPGKDYGYTF. Here the CDR3 DNA reads TGTGCCAGCAGTCCAGGGAAAGACTATGGCTACACCTTC.

The chain recombines TRBV9 with TRBJ1-1, with TRBD1 as a possible D gene (5 bases). The length of the CDR3 is 13 residues. Germline V lookup: CDR1 SGDLS, CDR2 YYNGEE. Trimming shortened V by 2 bases and J by 8 bases, and 13 bases separated the two germline ends. The CDR3 nucleotides are TGTGCCAGCAGCGTCCACCCAGACAGCGAAGCTTTCTTT. It is translated as CASSVHPDSEAFF.

This chain links TRBV15 with TRBJ2-7; no firm D call. V was shortened by 2 bases and J by 6 bases, with 14 bases between the two germline ends. CDR1 and CDR2 (germline): LNHNV, YYDKDF (reference sequence). The CDR3 is 14 amino acids. In DNA, the CDR3 is TGTGCCACCAGCAGACAGGCCCCCCCCCGCGAGCAGTACTTC. Residues: CATSRQAPPREQYF. Based on the CDR3 plus reference TRBV15 and TRBJ2-7, the full variable domain is DAMVIQNPRYQVTQFGKPVTLSCSQTLNHNVMYWYQQKSSQAPKLLFHYYDKDFNNEADTPDNFQSRRPNTSFCFLDIRSPGLGDTAMYLCATSRQAPPREQYFGPGTRLTVT.

V is TRBV6-1 and J is TRBJ2-7; TRBD1 matches at 8 bases. Germline V gives CDR1 MNHNS, CDR2 SASEGT. This CDR3 spans 14 amino acids. The V gene end was trimmed by 3 bases and the J gene end by 2 bases; junction bases not matched to a gene: 3. The CDR3 loop is CASSDGTGTYEQYV. The DNA of the CDR3 is TGTGCCAGCAGTGATGGGACAGGAACCTACGAGCAGTACGTC.

The V and J genes are TRBV2 and TRBJ2-5, with D uncertain. The CDR3 has 14 residues. Germline values: CDR1 SNHLY, CDR2 FYNNEI. V lost 7 bases to trimming and J lost 4 bases, with 16 bases between them. Here the CDR3 DNA reads TGTGCCAGCACCCCCCAGTTAGCTGGAGAGACCCAGTACTTC. Translation gives CASTPQLAGETQYF.

The chain employs TRBV2 and TRBJ1-6; the D gene is possibly TRBD1 (6 bases). Germline CDR1 is SNHLY and CDR2 is FYNNEI. The CDR3 extends over 15 amino acids. Trimming took 6 bases from V and 9 from J, leaving 18 bases between them. The CDR3 sequence: CASRGSWQGFSPLHF. In DNA form, the CDR3 reads TGTGCCAGCAGGGGGTCATGGCAGGGGTTTTCACCCCTCCACTTT.

The V gene is TRBV6-4, the J gene TRBJ2-1, with 8 bases that match TRBD2. The junction had 6 bases not matched to a gene; V was cut back by 0 bases and J by 5 bases. The CDR3 length is 16 residues. The germline V gene has CDR1 MRHNA and CDR2 SNTAGT. CDR3 sequence reads: CASSDSASGGHNEQFF. The CDR3 region has the DNA TGTGCCAGCAGTGACTCGGCCAGCGGGGGCCACAATGAGCAGTTCTTC.

V usage is TRBV29-1 and J usage is TRBJ2-1, with a possible D match to TRBD2 (6 bases). The germline gives CDR1 SQVTM, CDR2 ANQGSEA. The CDR3 runs to 12 residues. V was clipped by 3 bases and J by 8 bases, with 11 bases between them. CDR3 sequence reads: CSVEGLRDEQFF. CDR3 DNA: TGCAGCGTTGAGGGACTCCGAGATGAGCAGTTCTTC.

A single count supports this clone. The rearrangement uses TRBV6-1 and TRBJ2-1; 13 bases align to TRBD2. The CDR3 is made up of 14 amino acids. The J segment lost 11 bases and the V segment lost 2 bases, leaving 3 bases of the junction unmatched. Germline-derived CDR1 and CDR2 are MNHNS and SASEGT. The CDR3 is CASSELGTSGKQFF. In DNA, the CDR3 is TGTGCCAGCAGTGAATTGGGGACTAGCGGGAAGCAGTTCTTC.

This chain connects TRBV28 to TRBJ2-5; D ambiguous. Germline CDR1 reads MDHEN; CDR2 reads SYDVKM. Trimming took 5 bases from V and 2 from J, leaving 18 bases between them. The CDR3 is 16 amino acids. CDR3 in DNA: TGTGCCAGCAGTGGTCGGAGCGCAGTAATTCAAGAGACCCAGTACTTC. Protein: CASSGRSAVIQETQYF.

DNA of the CDR3: TGTGCCATCAGTGAGTCGGGCACGCCGAACACCGGGGAGCTGTTTTTT. Residues: CAISESGTPNTGELFF. The V gene is TRBV10-3, the J gene TRBJ2-2; no reliable D call. The CDR3 covers 16 residues. Looked up from germline, CDR1 is ENHRY and CDR2 is SYGVKD. The ends were cut back, 0 bases at V and 0 bases at J, with 8 bases in the middle.

As for this clone: Additional DNA sequences in this sample encode the identical CDR3. The chain links TRBV4-3 to TRBJ2-7; 14 positions match TRBD2. With 4 bases clipped from V and 0 bases from J, the junction kept 2 bases outside the gene matches. CDR1 and CDR2 from the germline V gene are LGHNA and YSLEER. CDR3 size: 16 residues. The CDR3 loop is CASSPGTSGSSYEQYF. DNA of the CDR3: TGCGCCAGCAGCCCTGGGACTAGCGGGAGCTCCTACGAGCAGTACTTC.

V gene TRBV10-3 combines with J gene TRBJ1-1; D is undetermined. From germline, CDR1 is ENHRY and CDR2 SYGVKD. V gave up 0 bases and J gave up 10 bases, with 12 bases separating them. This CDR3 contains 13 residues. CDR3 sequence: CAISESTAHGAFF. The CDR3 DNA reads TGTGCCATCAGTGAGTCCACAGCCCACGGAGCTTTCTTT.

The chain is built from TRBV7-2 and TRBJ1-3; no clear D. The CDR3 spans 18 residues. The germline V gene has CDR1 SGHTA and CDR2 FQGNSA. With 0 bases removed from V and 0 bases from J, the gap between germline ends came to 15 bases. The CDR3 region has the DNA TGTGCCAGCAGCTTAGCCCCGGGAGGGATGGGCTCTGGAAACACCATATATTTT. The encoded protein is CASSLAPGGMGSGNTIYF. The full variable domain, in which reference TRBV7-2 and TRBJ1-3 provide the parts outside the CDR3, is GAGVSQSPSNKVTEKGKDVELRCDPISGHTALYWYRQSLGQGLEFLIYFQGNSAPDKSGLPSDRFSAERTGGSVSTLTIQRTQQEDSAVYLCASSLAPGGMGSGNTIYFGEGSWLTVV.

This clone was detected once. The V gene is TRBV14, the J gene TRBJ1-1; the match to TRBD1 covers 9 bases. The CDR3 is made up of 16 amino acids. V lost 5 bases and J lost 1; bases outside the gene matches: 8. Per germline, CDR1 SGHDN and CDR2 FVKESK. Written as DNA, the CDR3 is TGTGCCAGCAGCAGAGGACAGGGGCTAGGGAACACTGAAGCTTTCTTT. Amino acids: CASSRGQGLGNTEAFF.

This clone showed up just once. The chain joins TRBV10-3 to TRBJ2-7; TRBD1 matches at 8 bases. Germline lookup yields CDR1 ENHRY and CDR2 SYGVKD. V trimming: 4 bases; J trimming: 5 bases; junction bases outside the gene matches: 4. The CDR3 runs to 13 residues. DNA of the CDR3: TGTGCCATCAGTGGGACAGGGAAAAACGAGCAGTACGTC. Translation gives CAISGTGKNEQYV.